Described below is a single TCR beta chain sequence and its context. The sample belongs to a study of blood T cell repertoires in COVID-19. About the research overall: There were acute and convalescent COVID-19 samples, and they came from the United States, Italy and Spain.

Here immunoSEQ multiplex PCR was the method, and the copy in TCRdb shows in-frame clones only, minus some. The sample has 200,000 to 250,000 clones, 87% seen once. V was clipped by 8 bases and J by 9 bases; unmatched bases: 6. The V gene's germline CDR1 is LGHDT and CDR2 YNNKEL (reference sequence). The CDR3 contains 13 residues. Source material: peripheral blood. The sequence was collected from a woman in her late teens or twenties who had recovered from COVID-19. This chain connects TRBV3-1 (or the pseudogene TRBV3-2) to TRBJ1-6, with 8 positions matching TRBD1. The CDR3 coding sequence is TGTGCCAGCGCCGGGACAGGAACTTCACCCCTCCACTTT. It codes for CASAGTGTSPLHF.